The rows below give T cell receptor beta chains drawn from one sample of a study of blood T cell repertoires in COVID-19. The data were produced by immunoSEQ multiplex PCR, yet TCRdb's version contains in-frame clones alone and is incomplete. The sample has 160,000 or so clones, around 81% seen once. Sequenced material: PBMCs or T cells enriched from blood (not recorded which). The receptors were gathered from a man aged 35 to 55 who had recovered from COVID-19. CDR3s include the opening cysteine and the closing phenylalanine or tryptophan. A D gene is named only where the DNA matches it firmly. A row's size may be missing; if present it is once, few, many or a size class.

CDR3 | DNA | D | J | V | size
CASQWEEETQYF | TGTGCCAGTCAGTGGGAGGAAGAGACCCAGTACTTC | NA | TRBJ2-5 | TRBV2 | NA
CASSLDSGSANTGELFF | TGTGCCAGCAGCTTGGATAGCGGGTCCGCGAACACCGGGGAGCTGTTTTTT | TRBD2 | TRBJ2-2 | TRBV5-4 | NA
CASSEALGTHTDTQYF | TGTGCCAGCAGTGAAGCGCTTGGGACTCACACAGATACGCAGTATTTT | NA | TRBJ2-3 | TRBV6-1 | NA
CASSVGGGSGYTF | TGTGCCAGCAGCGTAGGAGGGGGAAGTGGCTACACCTTC | NA | TRBJ1-2 | TRBV9 | NA
CASSTGAEGADTQYF | TGTGCCAGTAGTACGGGCGCGGAGGGAGCAGATACGCAGTATTTT | NA | TRBJ2-3 | TRBV19 | NA
CASSEFSSYEQYF | TGTGCCAGCAGTGAATTCAGTTCCTACGAGCAGTACTTC | NA | TRBJ2-7 | TRBV2 | NA
CASSDERGRDRPQHF | TGTGCCAGCAGTGACGAACGGGGGAGGGATCGGCCCCAGCATTTT | NA | TRBJ1-5 | TRBV6-1 | NA
CAISTGLGTEAFF | TGTGCCATCTCGACAGGGCTGGGCACTGAAGCTTTCTTT | TRBD1 | TRBJ1-1 | TRBV24-1 | NA
CAWGPGWRGRTIYF | TGTGCCTGGGGCCCCGGCTGGAGGGGGCGAACCATATATTTT | TRBD1 | TRBJ1-3 | TRBV30 | NA
CASSPSRADTQYF | TGTGCCAGCTCACCGTCCCGGGCAGATACGCAGTATTTT | NA | TRBJ2-3 | TRBV18 | NA
CASSVSGTEDYGYTF | TGTGCCAGCAGCGTCTCCGGGACAGAGGACTATGGCTACACCTTC | TRBD1 | TRBJ1-2 | TRBV7-3 | NA
CASRLGAGSPLHF | TGTGCCAGCCGGCTTGGAGCCGGGTCACCCCTCCACTTT | NA | TRBJ1-6 | TRBV6-4 | NA
CASSPGQGHGYTF | TGTGCCAGCAGCCCGGGACAGGGACATGGCTACACCTTC | TRBD1 | TRBJ1-2 | TRBV7-9 | NA
CASSQDRSEKLFF | TGTGCCAGCAGCCAAGATCGTAGTGAAAAACTGTTTTTT | NA | TRBJ1-4 | TRBV4-2 | NA
CASSFFSGGRVQNTEAFF | TGTGCCAGCAGCTTCTTTTCAGGGGGGCGCGTCCAAAACACTGAAGCTTTCTTT | TRBD1 | TRBJ1-1 | TRBV7-3 | NA
CASRVQGYTGELFF | TGTGCCAGCAGAGTCCAGGGATACACCGGGGAGCTGTTTTTT | NA | TRBJ2-2 | TRBV25-1 | few
CAWKKPGQGSNEQFF | TGTGCCTGGAAGAAGCCGGGACAGGGTTCCAATGAGCAGTTCTTC | TRBD1 | TRBJ2-1 | TRBV30 | NA
CASSFGQPQHF | TGTGCCAGTAGTTTTGGCCAGCCCCAGCATTTT | NA | TRBJ1-5 | TRBV19 | NA
CASSPTREEEKLFF | TGCGCCAGCAGCCCGACCAGGGAGGAGGAAAAACTGTTTTTT | NA | TRBJ1-4 | TRBV5-1 | once
CASSQDGSGGARETQYF | TGTGCCAGCAGCCAAGATGGTAGCGGGGGGGCCCGAGAGACCCAGTACTTC | TRBD2 | TRBJ2-5 | TRBV3-1/TRBV3-2 | NA
CASSHGTANTEAFF | TGTGCCAGTAGTCACGGGACAGCGAACACTGAAGCTTTCTTT | TRBD1 | TRBJ1-1 | TRBV19 | NA
CASSQGPGLKQGEQFF | TGTGCCAGCAGCCAAGGACCGGGACTAAAGCAAGGGGAGCAGTTCTTC | TRBD2 | TRBJ2-1 | TRBV4-2 | NA
CASSFDTDYEQYF | TGTGCCAGCAGCTTTGATACGGACTACGAGCAGTACTTC | NA | TRBJ2-7 | TRBV7-6 | NA
CASSLRGWSKGSYEQYF | TGTGCCAGCAGCTTGCGGGGGTGGTCCAAGGGCTCCTACGAGCAGTACTTC | NA | TRBJ2-7 | TRBV5-6 | once
CASSAWTAITGELFF | TGTGCCAGCAGCGCCTGGACAGCTATCACCGGGGAGCTGTTTTTT | NA | TRBJ2-2 | TRBV14 | NA
CASSLGTRRFF | TGCGCCAGCAGCTTGGGGACTAGGCGGTTCTTC | TRBD2 | TRBJ2-1 | TRBV5-1 | once
CASSYPDSPHGYTF | TGTGCCAGCAGTTACCCAGACAGCCCGCATGGCTACACCTTC | NA | TRBJ1-2 | TRBV6-5 | NA
CASSEQGAGGYTF | TGTGCCAGCAGCGAGCAGGGGGCGGGGGGCTACACCTTC | TRBD1 | TRBJ1-2 | TRBV5-4 | NA
CASSLGPRSIPDTQYF | TGTGCCAGCAGTTTAGGGCCCCGCAGTATCCCAGATACGCAGTATTTT | NA | TRBJ2-3 | TRBV27 | NA
CASAPTGTGNANYGYTF | TGTGCCAGTGCGCCAACCGGGACAGGGAACGCTAACTATGGCTACACCTTC | TRBD1 | TRBJ1-2 | TRBV19 | NA
CASSPLPSGGKETQYF | TGCGCCAGCAGCCCGCTCCCCAGCGGGGGGAAAGAGACCCAGTACTTC | TRBD2 | TRBJ2-5 | TRBV5-1 | NA
CASSPTPTGYSNQPQHF | TGTGCCAGCAGCCCAACGCCGACAGGGTATAGCAATCAGCCCCAGCATTTT | TRBD1 | TRBJ1-5 | TRBV2 | NA
CAWGGQPLTNYGYTF | TGTGCCTGGGGGGGACAGCCTCTAACTAACTATGGCTACACCTTC | TRBD1 | TRBJ1-2 | TRBV30 | NA
CASSPGTGFLYQETQYF | TGTGCCAGCTCACCCGGGACAGGGTTCTTGTACCAAGAGACCCAGTACTTC | TRBD1 | TRBJ2-5 | TRBV18 | NA
CASSLERMDSGTNTGELFF | TGTGCCAGCAGCTTAGAGAGGATGGATTCCGGTACGAACACCGGGGAGCTGTTTTTT | NA | TRBJ2-2 | TRBV7-2 | NA
CASSLQGINNEQFF | TGTGCCAGCAGCCTACAGGGAATCAACAATGAGCAGTTCTTC | NA | TRBJ2-1 | TRBV11-3 | NA
CASSIRGVNTEAFF | TGTGCCAGTAGTATCCGAGGCGTGAACACTGAAGCTTTCTTT | NA | TRBJ1-1 | TRBV19 | NA
CASSPQGAGGYTF | TGTGCCAGTAGTCCACAGGGGGCGGGCGGCTACACCTTC | TRBD1 | TRBJ1-2 | TRBV19 | NA
CASSSGEFVGNEQFF | TGCGCCAGCAGCAGCGGGGAATTTGTGGGAAATGAGCAGTTCTTC | TRBD2 | TRBJ2-1 | TRBV5-1 | NA
CASSLAGRGSTDTQYF | TGTGCCAGCAGCTTAGCGGGGCGGGGGTCCACAGATACGCAGTATTTT | TRBD2 | TRBJ2-3 | TRBV13 | NA
CASSPQGQGITGELFF | TGTGCCAGCAGCCCTCAGGGACAGGGAATCACCGGGGAGCTGTTTTTT | TRBD1 | TRBJ2-2 | TRBV9 | NA
CASSESRRGGTGELFF | TGCGCCAGCAGTGAGTCTAGGAGGGGTGGAACCGGGGAGCTGTTTTTT | NA | TRBJ2-2 | TRBV10-2 | NA
CASSAEGATNEKLFF | TGCGCCAGCAGCGCAGAGGGGGCAACTAATGAAAAACTGTTTTTT | NA | TRBJ1-4 | TRBV5-1 | NA
CASSYGTGYNEQFF | TGTGCCAGTAGTTATGGGACAGGGTACAATGAGCAGTTCTTC | TRBD1 | TRBJ2-1 | TRBV19 | NA
CASSLVGGPGNTIYF | TGCGCCAGCAGCTTGGTCGGGGGGCCCGGAAACACCATATATTTT | NA | TRBJ1-3 | TRBV5-1 | NA
CASSEPGTGVNTEAFF | TGTGCCAGCAGTGAACCGGGGACAGGGGTGAACACTGAAGCTTTCTTT | TRBD1 | TRBJ1-1 | TRBV6-1 | NA
CASSAEGYNSPLHF | TGTGCCAGCAGCGCAGAGGGCTATAATTCACCCCTCCACTTT | NA | TRBJ1-6 | TRBV5-6 | NA
CASSLAPTNQYEQYF | TGTGCCAGCAGCTTAGCCCCCACCAACCAATACGAGCAGTACTTC | NA | TRBJ2-7 | TRBV5-6 | NA
CASIQGQSQETQYF | TGTGCCAGCATCCAGGGTCAGTCTCAAGAGACCCAGTACTTC | NA | TRBJ2-5 | TRBV6-5 | NA
CSAGPGQGTF | TGCAGTGCTGGGCCGGGACAGGGCACCTTC | TRBD1 | TRBJ1-2 | TRBV20-1 | NA
CASSLGVQGSPQDTQYF | TGTGCCAGCAGCTTAGGGGTACAGGGGTCACCACAGGATACGCAGTATTTT | TRBD1 | TRBJ2-3 | TRBV7-7 | NA
CAWRADRDSLSYGYTF | TGTGCCTGGAGGGCTGACAGGGATAGTTTGTCCTATGGCTACACCTTC | TRBD1 | TRBJ1-2 | TRBV30 | NA
CASSQGNRGWNYGYTF | TGTGCCAGCAGCCAAGGAAACAGGGGGTGGAACTATGGCTACACCTTC | TRBD1 | TRBJ1-2 | TRBV3-1/TRBV3-2 | once
CARSLYRERGYTF | TGTGCCAGAAGCTTGTATAGGGAGCGAGGCTACACCTTC | NA | TRBJ1-2 | TRBV5-3 | few